This T cell receptor (beta chain) came from a study of identical twins. The cDNA had a unique molecular identifier and a template-switch universal primer site. Using its own MiXCR run on the 5' RACE reads, TCRdb lists one record per CDR3 protein. The sample consists of 150,000 or so distinct CDR3 sequences, around 3.5% of them appearing once. Losses at the gene ends were 6 bases for V and 7 bases for J; bases not matched to a gene: 2. Germline values: CDR1 MNHNY, CDR2 SVGAGI (reference sequence). There are 13 residues in the CDR3. This clonotype has at least ten counts. The source material was memory T cells sorted from blood. The clonotype was recovered from a man between 18 and 35 years old in good health. The chain employs TRBV6-6 and TRBJ2-1; 11 positions agree with TRBD2. The CDR3 sequence is CASRGTSGNEQFF. CDR3 in DNA: TGTGCCAGCAGGGGGACTAGCGGTAATGAGCAGTTCTTC.